The following is a T cell receptor (beta chain) sequence with its context. The antigen remains undetermined. Germline CDR1 is LNHDA and CDR2 is SQIVND (reference sequence). Trimming removed 6 bases from V and 0 bases from J; junction bases left unmatched: 4. This CDR3 is built from 15 residues. This sample is drawn from a study of PD-L1 blockade in urothelial cancer. About the research overall: T cells numbered a median of approximately 150,000 in the blood samples.

Urothelial carcinoma, locally advanced or metastatic, affected the patients. Anywhere from 1 to 8 samples came from each patient, spanning pretreatment and on-treatment. Study results and caveats: Better survival was predicted when blood TCR clonality before treatment fell below the median.

The data were produced by immunoSEQ multiplex PCR, yet TCRdb's version contains in-frame clones alone and is incomplete. The top ten clones hold roughly 4.5% of a sample with tens of thousands of clones, about four fifths of them seen once. The sample was PBMCs, taken around atezolizumab (anti-PD-L1) treatment. The genes are TRBV19 and TRBJ2-1, with TRBD2 identical over 8 bases. This receptor was taken from a man aged 65 to 79 with urothelial cancer. Here the CDR3 DNA reads TGTGCCAGTAGCTACAGCGGGGGCTCCTACAATGAGCAGTTCTTC. Translated, it gives CASSYSGGSYNEQFF.